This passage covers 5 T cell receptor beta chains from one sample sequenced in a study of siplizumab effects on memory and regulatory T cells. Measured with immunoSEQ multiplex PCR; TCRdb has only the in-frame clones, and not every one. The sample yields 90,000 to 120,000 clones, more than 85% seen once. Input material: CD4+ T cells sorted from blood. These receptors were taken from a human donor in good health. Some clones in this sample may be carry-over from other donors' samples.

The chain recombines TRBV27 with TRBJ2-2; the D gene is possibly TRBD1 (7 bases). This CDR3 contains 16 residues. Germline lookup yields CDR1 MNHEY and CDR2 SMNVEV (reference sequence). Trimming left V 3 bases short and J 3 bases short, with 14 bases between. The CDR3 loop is CASSFSGRGDTGELFF. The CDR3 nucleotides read TGTGCCAGCAGTTTTTCGGGCAGGGGGGACACCGGGGAGCTGTTTTTT.

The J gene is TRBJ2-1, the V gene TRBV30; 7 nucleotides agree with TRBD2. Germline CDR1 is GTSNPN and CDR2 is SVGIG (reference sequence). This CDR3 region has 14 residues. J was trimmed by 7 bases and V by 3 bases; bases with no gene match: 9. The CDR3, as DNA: TGTGCCTGGAGCGGGGAGGGTTCACGGAATGAGCAGTTCTTC. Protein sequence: CAWSGEGSRNEQFF.

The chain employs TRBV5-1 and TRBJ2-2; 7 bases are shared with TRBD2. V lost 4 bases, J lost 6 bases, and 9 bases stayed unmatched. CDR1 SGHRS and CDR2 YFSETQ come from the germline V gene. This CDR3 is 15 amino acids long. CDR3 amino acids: CASSGWRERPGELFF. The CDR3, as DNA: TGCGCCAGCAGCGGATGGCGGGAGCGTCCCGGGGAGCTGTTTTTT.

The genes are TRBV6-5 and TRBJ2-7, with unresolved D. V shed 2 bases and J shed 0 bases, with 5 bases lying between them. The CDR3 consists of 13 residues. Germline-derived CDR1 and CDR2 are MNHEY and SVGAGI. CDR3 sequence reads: CASSYGVSYEQYF. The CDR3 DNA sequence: TGTGCCAGCAGTTACGGCGTCTCCTACGAGCAGTACTTC.

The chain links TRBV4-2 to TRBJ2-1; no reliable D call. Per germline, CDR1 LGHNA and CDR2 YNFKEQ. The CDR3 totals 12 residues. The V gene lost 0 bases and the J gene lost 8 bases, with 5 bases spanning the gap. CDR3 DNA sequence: TGTGCCAGCAGCCAAGATTTCTATGAGCAGTTCTTC. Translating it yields CASSQDFYEQFF.